This entry concerns a single T cell receptor (beta chain). Using genomic DNA as the template, TCR beta VDJ and CDR3 profiling was carried out. One entry per CDR3 protein, called by TCRdb with MiXCR from the reads. The data hold some 190,000 distinct CDR3 sequences, with about half observed a single time. The sample is drawn from a study of CD8+CD57+ T cells in acquired aplastic anemia. Germline V gives CDR1 KGHDR, CDR2 SFDVKD. The CDR3 covers 15 residues. Trimming took off 0 bases at V and 2 bases at J, with 9 bases between the two ends. This clonotype was sampled from a human donor in good health. The sample was sorted CD4+, CD8+, or CD8+CD57+ T cells (not recorded which) from PBMCs. The V call is TRBV24-1, the J call TRBJ1-1; perhaps TRBD1 as D (5 bases). The CDR3, as DNA: TGTGCCACCAGTGATTTGAGGGGACTTAACACTGAAGCTTTCTTT. This gives the protein CATSDLRGLNTEAFF.